This T cell receptor (beta chain) was recovered during a study of blood T cell repertoires in COVID-19. Study-level background: The United States, Italy and Spain provided the acute and convalescent COVID-19 samples. Sources were T cells, B-cell-depleted T cells, or PBMCs; the material itself was cDNA or gDNA.

The authors' processing: Researchers report that nucleated cell counts were estimated from reference gene primer amplification. Profiled with immunoSEQ multiplex PCR; TCRdb holds only in-frame clones, not every one. V and J calls and clone size are copied from that table; D and trimming were computed from the DNA. The sample lists roughly 250,000 clones, approximately 90% seen once, with 3.5% to 4.5% in the top ten. Germline lookup yields CDR1 SGHAT and CDR2 FQNNGV. Trimming took off 4 bases at V and 2 bases at J, with 14 bases between the two ends. The CDR3 consists of 15 residues. This clonotype originated in a woman aged 40-49 years with acute or convalescent COVID-19. Sequenced: peripheral blood. The chain recombines TRBV11-2 with TRBJ2-5; D may be TRBD1 (6 bases). The CDR3 DNA is TGTGCCAGCAGCTCAGGACGAGGACAGCAAGAGACCCAGTACTTC. This translates into CASSSGRGQQETQYF. Drawing the rest from reference TRBV11-2 and TRBJ2-5, the complete variable domain is EAGVAQSPRYKIIEKRQSVAFWCNPISGHATLYWYQQILGQGPKLLIQFQNNGVVDDSQLPKDRFSAERLKGVDSTLKIQPAKLEDSAVYLCASSSGRGQQETQYFGPGTRLLVL.